The 19 T cell receptor beta chains reported below all come from one sample, sequenced in a study of blood T cells in healthy people across ages. Primers used in a second PCR of roughly 6 to 11 cycles were a sample-barcoded 5' primer and a J-beta primer mix. TCRdb analysed the 5' RACE reads with MiXCR anew, one entry per CDR3 protein. Among almost 1 million distinct CDR3 sequences, roughly 51% were seen once, and the ten largest hold about 21%. The sequencing input was blood. These receptors all stem from a woman in her sixties in good health.

This clonotype was detected only a few times. This chain connects TRBV10-3 to TRBJ2-3; perhaps TRBD1 as D (5 bases). The CDR3 has 14 amino acids. V was clipped by 10 bases and J by 6 bases, with 20 bases between them. Germline lookup yields CDR1 ENHRY and CDR2 SYGVKD. This CDR3 is CATRRDGSVDTQYF. The CDR3 region has the DNA TGTGCCACCCGCAGGGATGGAAGCGTGGATACGCAGTATTTT.

CDR3 loop: CASRGGLAVPYEQYF. The CDR3 DNA reads as TGTGCCAGCAGGGGGGGACTAGCGGTACCCTACGAGCAGTACTTC. The chain employs TRBV5-5 and TRBJ2-7; 11 nucleotides align to TRBD2. The V gene end was trimmed by 5 bases and the J gene end by 2 bases; junction bases not matched to a gene: 6. The CDR3 contains 15 residues. Per the germline V gene, CDR1 is SGHKS and CDR2 is YYEKEE (reference sequence).

The chain couples TRBV7-9 to TRBJ2-3, with a tentative D call TRBD1 (5 bases). The V end lost 4 bases, the J end lost 5 bases, and 10 bases lay between the germline ends. This CDR3 region has 13 residues. Per germline, CDR1 SEHNR and CDR2 FQNEAQ (reference sequence). CDR3 in DNA: TGTGCCAGCAGCTCCATGACAGAAGATACGCAGTATTTT. This sequence encodes CASSSMTEDTQYF. Full variable domain (rest looked up from reference TRBV7-9 and TRBJ2-3): DTGVSQNPRHKITKRGQNVTFRCDPISEHNRLYWYRQTLGQGPEFLTYFQNEAQLEKSRLLSDRFSAERPKGSFSTLEIQRTEQGDSAMYLCASSSMTEDTQYFGPGTRLTVL.

This chain joins TRBV9 and TRBJ2-1; 9 bases line up with TRBD2. The CDR3 consists of 20 residues. CDR1 and CDR2 (germline): SGDLS, YYNGEE. J lost 8 bases, V lost 3 bases, and 24 bases had no gene match. DNA of the CDR3: TGTGCCAGCAGCGGGGGGATGCGGGGGACTAGCCGGATTCTGAAGGATGAGCAGTTCTTC. As protein: CASSGGMRGTSRILKDEQFF.

On this clonotype: An end of the junction does not agree with germline; a read error may underlie this. The chain uses TRBV9 and TRBJ2-1, with D hard to call. There are 16 residues in the CDR3. In germline, CDR1 is SGDLS, CDR2 YYNGEE. The CDR3 DNA is TGTGCCAGCAGCGTAGAAGTTGATAACGTCGACAATGAGCGGTTCTTC. Encoded protein: CASSVEVDNVDNERFF.

A few counts support this clonotype. The chain recombines TRBV10-3 with TRBJ1-2, with a tentative D call TRBD1 (6 bases). Germline CDR1 is ENHRY and CDR2 is SYGVKD. V gave up 6 bases and J gave up 8 bases, with 19 bases separating them. The CDR3 contains 14 residues. CDR3 loop: CAIRPDNRDLGYTF. CDR3 in DNA: TGTGCCATCAGACCCGATAACAGGGATCTGGGCTACACCTTC.

The genes are TRBV4-1 and TRBJ2-3; D ambiguous. Trimming stripped 0 bases from V and 1 base from J, with 14 bases between. From germline, CDR1 is MGHRA and CDR2 YSYEKL. CDR3 length equals 17 residues. The CDR3 nucleotides are TGCGCCAGCAGCCAAGATAGGGAATCTTCGGGCACAGATACGCAGTATTTT. It specifies CASSQDRESSGTDTQYF.

This clonotype was observed a few times. The rearrangement joins TRBV29-1 to TRBJ2-5, with D hard to call. With 4 bases removed from V and 2 bases from J, the gap between germline ends came to 5 bases. Germline CDR1 and CDR2: SQVTM and ANQGSEA. The CDR3 covers 11 residues. CDR3: CSVVAQETQYF. CDR3 DNA sequence: TGCAGCGTTGTGGCTCAAGAGACCCAGTACTTC.

This chain joins TRBV10-3 and TRBJ2-1; 7 nucleotides line up with TRBD1. Germline CDR1 reads ENHRY; CDR2 reads SYGVKD. Germline trimming cut 3 bases from V and 4 bases from J; bases unmatched to any gene: 6. CDR3 length equals 15 residues. In nucleotides, the CDR3 is TGTGCCATCAGTGAAAGCTGGGACAGTTACAATGAGCAGTTCTTC. This translates into CAISESWDSYNEQFF.

This clonotype was seen a handful of times. The chain couples TRBV29-1 to TRBJ1-5; 7 nucleotides align to TRBD1. The J segment lost 5 bases and the V segment lost 7 bases, leaving 8 bases of the junction unmatched. This CDR3 spans 13 amino acids. Germline V gene sequence: CDR1 SQVTM, CDR2 ANQGSEA. CDR3 sequence (DNA): TGCAGCGCAGAGACAGGGAGGGATCAGCCCCAGCATTTT. Protein product: CSAETGRDQPQHF.

V usage is TRBV12-3 or TRBV12-4 and J usage is TRBJ2-1; 10 nucleotides align to TRBD2. J lost 9 bases, V lost 6 bases, and 11 bases had no gene match. The CDR3 loop spans 15 amino acids. This chain's CDR3 is CASSPQSGRVTEQFF. CDR3 in DNA: TGTGCCAGCAGCCCACAGAGCGGGAGGGTTACTGAGCAGTTCTTC.

The chain uses TRBV12-3 or TRBV12-4 and TRBJ2-7; D is undetermined. Trimming pared 5 bases from V and 5 bases from J, leaving 13 bases between. The CDR3 runs to 13 residues. This CDR3 reads CASSPNNQNEQYF. The CDR3 nucleotides read TGTGCCAGCAGTCCTAACAACCAAAACGAGCAGTACTTC.

The rearrangement joins TRBV21-1 to TRBJ2-7; the table assigns TRBD1, which was not confirmed against the DNA. TRBV21-1 counts as a pseudogene. The CDR3 extends over 14 amino acids. CDR3 residues: CASSPRPKSYEQYF. CDR3 in DNA: TGTGCCAGCAGCCCCCGTCCTAAATCCTACGAGCAGTACTTC.

The chain is built from TRBV6-5 and TRBJ2-3; either TRBD1 or TRBD2 may supply D (5 bases each). This CDR3 spans 16 amino acids. The V end lost 11 bases, the J end lost 4 bases, and 25 bases lay between the germline ends. CDR1 and CDR2 (germline): MNHEY, SVGAGI. Here the CDR3 DNA reads TGTGCCCAGCGAATCTTCGGGACCCCTGCTCCAGATACGCAGTATTTT. Translated: CAQRIFGTPAPDTQYF.

The V call is TRBV12-3 or TRBV12-4, the J call TRBJ1-2, with 7 bases identical to TRBD1. V was pared by 5 bases and J by 0 bases, with 6 bases of the junction left unmatched. CDR3 length equals 15 residues. CDR3 coding DNA: TGTGCCAGCAGTGTATCGGACAGGCCTAACTATGGCTACACCTTC. Its translation is CASSVSDRPNYGYTF.

The chain employs TRBV5-5 and TRBJ2-3, with 11 bases identical to TRBD2. V lost 4 bases to trimming and J lost 2 bases; unmatched junction nucleotides: 6. The CDR3 extends over 16 amino acids. Germline V gives CDR1 SGHKS, CDR2 YYEKEE (reference sequence). DNA for the CDR3: TGTGCCAGCAGCGCGAGACTAGCGGGATTCACAGATACGCAGTATTTT. It specifies CASSARLAGFTDTQYF.

This clonotype was observed many times. One end of the junction varies from germline; a read error may be responsible. The chain recombines TRBV7-2 with TRBJ2-6; 7 nucleotides align to TRBD1. Per germline, CDR1 SGHTA and CDR2 FQGNSA. The CDR3 totals 16 residues. CDR3 sequence: CASSLGGGSGANVLTF. The CDR3 nucleotides read TGTGCCAGCAGTTTAGGGGGCGGCTCTGGGGCCAACGTCCTGACTTTC.

The J gene is TRBJ2-5, the V gene TRBV29-1; D may be TRBD2 (5 bases). CDR3 size: 13 residues. V was trimmed by 7 bases and J by 5 bases, leaving 17 bases between them. In germline, CDR1 is SQVTM, CDR2 ANQGSEA. For the CDR3, the DNA is TGCAGCGGTAGGAGAGCGGCCGTGGAGACCCAGTACTTC. Protein: CSGRRAAVETQYF.

The rearrangement uses TRBV12-3 or TRBV12-4 and TRBJ2-3; no clear D gene. This CDR3 has 14 residues. Trimming left V 5 bases short and J 4 bases short, with 13 bases between. CDR3 sequence reads: CASSVRAAADTQYF. In nucleotides, the CDR3 is TGTGCCAGCAGTGTCCGCGCGGCGGCAGATACGCAGTATTTT.